These T cell receptor beta chains were read from a single sample in a study of control samples from healthy donors and cancer patients. Clones were sequenced by immunoSEQ multiplex PCR, and TCRdb holds only the in-frame ones, with some missing. The sample includes 130,000 or so clones, more than 90% seen only once; the top ten take about 5.5%. The sample taken for sequencing was blood. The receptors originated from a man between 18 and 35 years old in good health. CDR3s leave out the opening cysteine and the closing phenylalanine or tryptophan. Each record gives: J gene, V gene, CDR3 protein.

>TRBJ2-6|TRBV4-1
ASGTGYSGANVLT
>TRBJ1-1|TRBV5-4
ASSPPIRENTEAF
>TRBJ2-1|TRBV9
ASSALAGGAYEQF
>TRBJ1-1|TRBV18
ASSPRGLNTEAF
>TRBJ1-2|TRBV20-1
SATTGYGYT
>TRBJ2-4|TRBV6-5
ASSRGPAWGIQY
>TRBJ1-1|TRBV5-1
ASSPEVIGASGTEAF
>TRBJ1-5|TRBV3-1/TRBV3-2
ASSEVGNQPQH
>TRBJ2-1|TRBV5-1
ASSPQGINEQF
>TRBJ2-2|TRBV2
ASKVLALSNTGELF
>TRBJ1-3|TRBV5-4
ASSSGAEGTIY
>TRBJ2-1|TRBV14
ASSHQGINEQF
>TRBJ2-7|TRBV20-1
SARDRREQY
>TRBJ1-6|TRBV7-6
ASSLVGQPSADSPLH
>TRBJ1-5|TRBV6-1
ASSEVGQGLQPQH
>TRBJ2-6|TRBV6-5
ASSYSFSGANVLT
>TRBJ2-3|TRBV7-9
ASSLMSGSTDTQY
>TRBJ2-6|TRBV19
ASKPGQGASGANVLT
>TRBJ1-2|TRBV7-2
ASSLVSTGGIGYT
>TRBJ2-3|TRBV3-1/TRBV3-2
ASSRDSIDTQY
>TRBJ1-2|TRBV29-1
SVDAGTAGYT
>TRBJ1-5|TRBV20-1
SASRMASNQPQH
>TRBJ2-5|TRBV18
ASSQETQY
>TRBJ2-5|TRBV4-1
ASSQAGTGLETQY
>TRBJ1-1|TRBV5-4
ASSFTLGGTEAF